One sample yielded the 16 T cell receptor beta chains listed below, sequenced in a study of T cells in localized non-small cell lung cancer. Only in-frame clones appear in the TCRdb table, and some are missing; sequencing was by immunoSEQ multiplex PCR. The sample lists roughly 40,000 clones, 65% to 90% seen once, with around 7.8% in the top ten. Material: peripheral blood mononuclear cells, obtained before any cancer treatment. Receptors originate from a male donor at least 60 years old with stage II lung adenocarcinoma.

This clone was observed a handful of times. The chain recombines TRBV5-1 with TRBJ1-1, with D possibly being TRBD1 (5 bases). V was cut by 2 bases and J by 6 bases, with 14 bases left in between. Germline-derived CDR1 and CDR2 are SGHRS and YFSETQ. There are 14 residues in the CDR3. In DNA form, the CDR3 reads TGCGCCAGCAGCTTCACCGGGACGACTGCTGAAGCTTTCTTT. It codes for CASSFTGTTAEAFF.

This clone was seen only a few times. The same CDR3 also results from other DNA sequences found in this sample. The rearrangement joins TRBV5-1 to TRBJ2-5; TRBD2 matches at 7 bases. V was clipped by 1 base and J by 5 bases; unmatched bases: 5. Germline V gene data show CDR1 as SGHRS and CDR2 as YFSETQ. This CDR3 comprises 14 residues. The chain's CDR3 is CASSLQNGGETQYF. CDR3 bases: TGCGCCAGCAGCTTGCAAAACGGGGGGGAGACCCAGTACTTC.

The CDR3 here is CASSQPTQGDYGYTF. CDR3 nucleotides: TGCGCCAGCAGCCAGCCCACTCAGGGGGACTATGGCTACACCTTC. The chain carries TRBV4-1 and TRBJ1-2; 7 bases map to TRBD1. V was clipped by 3 bases and J by 3 bases; unmatched bases: 7. The CDR3 runs 15 residues. From germline, CDR1 is MGHRA and CDR2 YSYEKL.

The J gene is TRBJ1-1, the V gene TRBV5-8; D may be TRBD1 (6 bases). Germline CDR1 reads SGHTS; CDR2 reads YDEGEE. The V end lost 2 bases, the J end lost 1 base, and 9 bases lay between the germline ends. CDR3 size: 14 residues. CDR3 sequence (DNA): TGTGCCAGCAGCTTAGGGGGGGCGAACACTGAAGCTTTCTTT. Translating it yields CASSLGGANTEAFF.

This clone has a single count. The chain uses TRBV19 and TRBJ2-3; 7 nucleotides align to TRBD1. There are 15 residues in the CDR3. Per germline, CDR1 LNHDA and CDR2 SQIVND (reference sequence). Trimming removed 6 bases from V and 1 base from J; junction bases left unmatched: 7. The DNA for the CDR3 is TGTGCCAGTAGAGACAGGGTGAGCGGCACAGATACGCAGTATTTT. Its translation: CASRDRVSGTDTQYF.

This chain joins TRBV6-5 and TRBJ2-5; TRBD1 matches 7 bases. V lost 11 bases, J lost 4 bases, and 7 bases stayed unmatched. This CDR3 has 12 residues. Germline V gene lookup returns CDR1 MNHEY and CDR2 SVGAGI. This CDR3 reads CASTGAGETQYF. CDR3 bases: TGTGCCTCCACAGGGGCAGGAGAGACCCAGTACTTC.

This clone was observed once. This chain links TRBV29-1 with TRBJ2-2; D remains unclear. This CDR3 is built from 12 residues. V gave up 7 bases and J gave up 7 bases, with 13 bases separating them. Germline V gives CDR1 SQVTM, CDR2 ANQGSEA. The CDR3 region has the DNA TGCAGCGCCGTCGGATTAGTCGGGGAGCTGTTTTTT. It encodes CSAVGLVGELFF.

The chain recombines TRBV11-2 with TRBJ2-2, with 7 positions matching TRBD2. The length of the CDR3 is 18 residues. Germline CDR1 is SGHAT and CDR2 is FQNNGV. V dropped 3 bases and J dropped 6; count of bases not matched to a gene: 16. The DNA for the CDR3 is TGTGCCAGCAGCTTCCCCACCAGACTAGCTAAAGAGCCCGGGGAGCTGTTTTTT. It encodes CASSFPTRLAKEPGELFF.

The chain links TRBV2 to TRBJ2-7; D possibly corresponds to TRBD2 (6 bases). Trimming left V 1 base short and J 6 bases short, with 10 bases between. Germline V gene lookup returns CDR1 SNHLY and CDR2 FYNNEI. CDR3 length equals 13 residues. The CDR3 loop is CASSEGEVGEQYF. The CDR3 nucleotides are TGTGCCAGCAGTGAAGGGGAGGTCGGCGAGCAGTACTTC.

This clone was observed once. J is TRBJ2-7 and V is TRBV7-8, with TRBD2 matching over 8 bases. The CDR3 consists of 15 residues. Trimming at V came to 4 bases and at J to 2 bases, leaving 7 bases not matched to a gene. The V gene's germline CDR1 is SGHVS and CDR2 FQNEAQ. CDR3 nucleotide sequence: TGTGCCAGCAGCTCCCCGACGGGACTAGCCTACGAGCAGTACTTC. Protein product: CASSSPTGLAYEQYF. Using reference TRBV7-8 and TRBJ2-7 for the parts outside the CDR3, the full variable domain is GAGVSQSPRYKVAKRGQDVALRCDPISGHVSLFWYQQALGQGPEFLTYFQNEAQLDKSGLPSDRFFAERPEGSVSTLKIQRTQQEDSAVYLCASSSPTGLAYEQYFGPGTRLTVT.

This chain links TRBV28 with TRBJ2-7, with 9 nucleotides matching TRBD2. Germline lookup yields CDR1 MDHEN and CDR2 SYDVKM. There are 15 residues in the CDR3. V dropped 5 bases and J dropped 0; count of bases not matched to a gene: 5. The CDR3 sequence: CASSGTSSYSYEQYF. The CDR3 nucleotides read TGTGCCAGCAGTGGGACTAGCTCTTACTCCTACGAGCAGTACTTC.

The J gene is TRBJ2-7, the V gene TRBV18; perhaps TRBD1 as D (5 bases). The CDR3 has 14 amino acids. Germline values: CDR1 KGHSH, CDR2 LQKENI. V was cut by 2 bases and J by 2 bases, with 10 bases left in between. CDR3 sequence reads: CASSPNDRPYEQYF. In DNA, the CDR3 is TGTGCCAGCTCACCAAACGACAGACCCTACGAGCAGTACTTC.

For this clone: The sample has other DNA sequences that encode this CDR3 too. The chain employs TRBV9 and TRBJ2-3; no reliable D call. CDR1 and CDR2 (germline): SGDLS, YYNGEE. This CDR3 has 12 residues. V dropped 4 bases and J dropped 2 bases, with 5 bases sitting between them. CDR3 in amino acids: CASSPDTDTQYF. The CDR3 region has the DNA TGTGCCAGCAGCCCGGACACAGATACGCAGTATTTT.

This clone was observed a few times. The genes are TRBV30 and TRBJ2-3; D is perhaps TRBD2 (6 bases). The CDR3 is made up of 13 amino acids. V was pared by 4 bases and J by 4 bases, with 12 bases between. CDR1 is GTSNPN, CDR2 SVGIG, per germline (reference sequence). Written as DNA, the CDR3 is TGTGCCTGGACTAAAAGGAGGGCAGATACGCAGTATTTT. Translation: CAWTKRRADTQYF.

The chain carries TRBV28 and TRBJ1-1; tentatively, D is TRBD1 (5 bases). This CDR3 is built from 13 residues. The V end lost 7 bases, the J end lost 4 bases, and 13 bases lay between the germline ends. Germline assignment: CDR1 MDHEN and CDR2 SYDVKM. In DNA form, the CDR3 reads TGTGCCAGCACCCCCGACAGCTTCACTGAAGCTTTCTTT. Amino acid sequence: CASTPDSFTEAFF.

J is TRBJ1-6 and V is TRBV7-9; D ambiguous. This CDR3 spans 13 amino acids. V lost 5 bases to trimming and J lost 2 bases, with 4 bases between them. CDR1 is SEHNR and CDR2 is FQNEAQ in the germline V gene (reference sequence). CDR3 in amino acids: CASSGTYNSPLHF. The CDR3 nucleotides read TGTGCCAGCAGCGGGACCTATAATTCACCCCTCCACTTT.